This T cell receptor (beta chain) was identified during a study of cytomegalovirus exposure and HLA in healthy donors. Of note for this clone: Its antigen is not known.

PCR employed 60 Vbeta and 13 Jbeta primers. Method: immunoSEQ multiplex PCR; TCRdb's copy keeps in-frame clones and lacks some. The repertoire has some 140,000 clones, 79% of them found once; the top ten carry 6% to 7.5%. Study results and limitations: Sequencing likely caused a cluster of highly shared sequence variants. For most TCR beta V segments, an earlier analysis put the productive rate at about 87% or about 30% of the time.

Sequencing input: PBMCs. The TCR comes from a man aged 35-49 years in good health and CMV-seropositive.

The CDR3 region is CASSQDPGTGSGYGYTF. The CDR3 coding sequence is TGTGCCAGCAGCCAAGATCCTGGGACAGGGAGTGGCTATGGCTACACCTTC. V gene TRBV4-2 combines with J gene TRBJ1-2; 9 bases match TRBD1. Trimming removed 0 bases from V and 4 bases from J; junction bases left unmatched: 9. Germline V gives CDR1 LGHNA, CDR2 YNFKEQ. The CDR3 is 17 residues long.